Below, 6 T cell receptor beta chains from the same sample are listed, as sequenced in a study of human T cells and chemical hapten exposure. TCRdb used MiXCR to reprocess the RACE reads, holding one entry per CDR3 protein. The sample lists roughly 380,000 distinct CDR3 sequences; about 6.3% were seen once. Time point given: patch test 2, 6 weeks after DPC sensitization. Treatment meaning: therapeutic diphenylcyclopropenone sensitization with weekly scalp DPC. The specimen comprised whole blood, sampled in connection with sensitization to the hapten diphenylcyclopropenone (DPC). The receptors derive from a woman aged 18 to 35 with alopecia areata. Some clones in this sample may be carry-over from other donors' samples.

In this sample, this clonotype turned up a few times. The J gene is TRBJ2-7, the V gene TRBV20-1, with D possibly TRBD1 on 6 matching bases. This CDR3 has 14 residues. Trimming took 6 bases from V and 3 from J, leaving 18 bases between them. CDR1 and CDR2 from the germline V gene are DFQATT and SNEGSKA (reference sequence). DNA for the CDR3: TGCAGTGCCCCTTACAGGGAGAGGGGCTACGAGCAGTACTTC. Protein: CSAPYRERGYEQYF.

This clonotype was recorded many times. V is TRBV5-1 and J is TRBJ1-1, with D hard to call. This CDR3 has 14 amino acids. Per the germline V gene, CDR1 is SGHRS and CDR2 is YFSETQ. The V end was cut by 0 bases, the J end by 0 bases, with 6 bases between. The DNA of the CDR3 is TGCGCCAGCAGCTTGGGACGGCTGAACACTGAAGCTTTCTTT. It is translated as CASSLGRLNTEAFF.

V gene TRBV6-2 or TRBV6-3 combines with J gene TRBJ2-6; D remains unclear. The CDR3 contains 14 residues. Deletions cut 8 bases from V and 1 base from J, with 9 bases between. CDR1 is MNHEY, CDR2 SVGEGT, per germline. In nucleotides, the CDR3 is TGTGCCAGCCTAAGGATTTCTGGGGCCAACGTCCTGACTTTC. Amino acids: CASLRISGANVLTF.

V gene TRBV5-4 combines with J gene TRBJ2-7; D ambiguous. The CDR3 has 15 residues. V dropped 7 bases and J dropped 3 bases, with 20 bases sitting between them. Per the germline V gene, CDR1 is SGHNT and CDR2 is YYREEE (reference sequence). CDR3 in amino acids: CASSASRGSSYEQYF. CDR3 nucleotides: TGTGCCAGCTCAGCTTCCCGAGGTTCGAGCTACGAGCAGTACTTC.

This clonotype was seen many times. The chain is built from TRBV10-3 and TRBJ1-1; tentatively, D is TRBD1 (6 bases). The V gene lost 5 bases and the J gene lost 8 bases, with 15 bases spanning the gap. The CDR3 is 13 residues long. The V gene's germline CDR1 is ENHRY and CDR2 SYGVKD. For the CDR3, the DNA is TGTGCCATCAGTACCCTCGGGACATCCGAAGCTTTCTTT. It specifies CAISTLGTSEAFF.

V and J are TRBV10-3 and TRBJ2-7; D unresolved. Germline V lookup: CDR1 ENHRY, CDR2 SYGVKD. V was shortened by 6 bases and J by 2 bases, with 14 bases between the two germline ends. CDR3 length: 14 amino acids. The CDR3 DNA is TGTGCCATCAGAGTCTCCCACGAGGCCTACGAGCAGTACTTC. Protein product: CAIRVSHEAYEQYF.